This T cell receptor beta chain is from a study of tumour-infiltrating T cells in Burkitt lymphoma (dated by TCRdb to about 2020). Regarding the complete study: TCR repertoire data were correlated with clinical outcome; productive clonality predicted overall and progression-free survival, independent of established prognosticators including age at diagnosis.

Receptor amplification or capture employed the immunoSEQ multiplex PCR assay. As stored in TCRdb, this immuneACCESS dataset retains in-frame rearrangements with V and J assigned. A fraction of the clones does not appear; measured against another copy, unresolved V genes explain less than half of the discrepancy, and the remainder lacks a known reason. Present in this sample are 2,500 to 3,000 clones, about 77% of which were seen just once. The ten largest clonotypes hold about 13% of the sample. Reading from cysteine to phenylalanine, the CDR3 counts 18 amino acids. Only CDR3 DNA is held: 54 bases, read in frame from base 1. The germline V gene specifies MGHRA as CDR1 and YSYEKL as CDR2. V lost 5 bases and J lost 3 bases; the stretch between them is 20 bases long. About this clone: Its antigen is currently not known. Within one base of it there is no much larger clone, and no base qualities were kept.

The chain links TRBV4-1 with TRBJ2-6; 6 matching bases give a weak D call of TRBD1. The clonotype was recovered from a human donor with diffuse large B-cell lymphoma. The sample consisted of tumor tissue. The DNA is TGCGCCAGCAGCGTGATTGGACAGACCGGTTTTGGGGCCAACGTCCTGACTTTC. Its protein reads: CASSVIGQTGFGANVLTF.